Detailed here is one T cell receptor (beta chain). Its target is not known. TCRdb re-derived calls from the reads in MiXCR, one entry per CDR3 protein. Of more than 140,000 distinct CDR3 sequences listed, about 6% are singletons. The CDR3 consists of 14 residues. V dropped 5 bases and J dropped 4 bases, with 13 bases sitting between them. Germline V lookup: CDR1 LNHDA, CDR2 SQIVND (reference sequence). The record originates from a study of T cell repertoires in cytomegalovirus infection. Study-wide results and limits: HLA-C-restricted CMV-specific TCR beta clonotypes prevailed in the ex vivo response.

The origin of this receptor is a human donor in good health (CMV status not recorded). Some clones in this sample may be carry-over from other donors' samples. Sequencing was carried out using PBMCs. The chain recombines TRBV19 with TRBJ2-3, with D perhaps TRBD1 or TRBD2 (5 bases each). The CDR3, as DNA: TGTGCCAGTAGTTCCGGACTGGGGGCAGATACGCAGTATTTT. Protein product: CASSSGLGADTQYF.